These 29 T cell receptor beta chains came from one sample sequenced in a study of blood T cell repertoires in COVID-19. Assay: immunoSEQ multiplex PCR; the TCRdb copy retains only in-frame clones and omits some. The table has approximately 260,000 clones, about 88% seen once; the top ten hold around 4.6%. Material: peripheral blood. These receptors were obtained from a woman aged 40 to 50 who had recovered from COVID-19.

This clone was recorded only once. The chain is built from TRBV6-5 and TRBJ2-7; possibly TRBD2 for D (6 bases). The V gene's germline CDR1 is MNHEY and CDR2 SVGAGI. The germline V and J ends were trimmed by 0 bases and 0 bases, with 9 bases remaining between them. This CDR3 comprises 15 residues. The DNA of the CDR3 is TGTGCCAGCAGTTACTCCCCGGGGGACTCCTACGAGCAGTACTTC. Its protein product is CASSYSPGDSYEQYF.

The chain has TRBV18 and TRBJ2-3, with 10 bases that match TRBD2. V dropped 3 bases and J dropped 0; count of bases not matched to a gene: 6. The CDR3 runs to 17 residues. Germline V lookup: CDR1 KGHSH, CDR2 LQKENI. Here the CDR3 reads CASSPIGTSDSTDTQYF. CDR3 nucleotides: TGTGCCAGCTCACCGATTGGGACTAGCGACAGCACAGATACGCAGTATTTT. Complete variable domain (other parts from reference TRBV18 and TRBJ2-3): NAGVMQNPRHLVRRRGQEARLRCSPMKGHSHVYWYRQLPEEGLKFMVYLQKENIIDESGMPKERFSAEFPKEGPSILRIQQVVRGDSAAYFCASSPIGTSDSTDTQYFGPGTRLTVL.

The chain joins TRBV27 to TRBJ1-2; 9 bases map to TRBD1. V lost 5 bases and J lost 2; bases outside the gene matches: 6. Germline loops: CDR1 MNHEY, CDR2 SMNVEV (reference sequence). The CDR3 sequence is 15 residues long. Written as DNA, the CDR3 is TGTGCCAGCAGTCAGACAGGGGGGCTCAACTATGGCTACACCTTC. It is translated as CASSQTGGLNYGYTF.

The chain joins TRBV7-9 to TRBJ1-2; 7 bases align to TRBD1. Germline V gives CDR1 SEHNR, CDR2 FQNEAQ (reference sequence). The CDR3 has 14 residues. Trimming cost V 5 bases and J 4 bases; bases outside gene matches: 7. This chain's CDR3 is CASSGTAAGYGYTF. CDR3 bases: TGTGCCAGCAGCGGGACAGCCGCAGGCTATGGCTACACCTTC.

The V call is TRBV12-5, the J call TRBJ2-2; TRBD2 might be the D (6 bases). Trimming took off 1 base at V and 5 bases at J, with 8 bases between the two ends. CDR1 LGHNT and CDR2 FRNRAP come from the germline V gene. The CDR3 has 14 amino acids. CDR3 loop: CASGLAGGTGELFF. CDR3 in DNA: TGTGCTAGTGGTTTGGCTGGGGGGACCGGGGAGCTGTTTTTT.

The CDR3 DNA is TGCAGCGTCTCAGGCCGGGAAAATGAAAAACTGTTTTTT. It is translated as CSVSGRENEKLFF. The chain links TRBV29-1 to TRBJ1-4; no clear D. Trimming left V 6 bases short and J 5 bases short, with 13 bases between. CDR3 length equals 13 residues. CDR1 SQVTM and CDR2 ANQGSEA come from the germline V gene.

CDR3 in amino acids: CASSLGGQEKETQYF. The CDR3 region has the DNA TGTGCCAGCAGCTTAGGAGGACAAGAAAAAGAGACCCAGTACTTC. The chain employs TRBV7-2 and TRBJ2-5, with D possibly matching TRBD1 (5 bases). The CDR3 covers 15 residues. Germline CDR1 SGHTA, CDR2 FQGNSA. The V end lost 1 base, the J end lost 3 bases, and 12 bases lay between the germline ends.

This clone was observed a few times. The rearrangement joins TRBV12-5 to TRBJ1-5; D ambiguous. This CDR3 region has 11 residues. Trimming shortened V by 5 bases and J by 4 bases, and 3 bases separated the two germline ends. The germline CDR1 and CDR2 sequences are LGHNT and FRNRAP. The CDR3 loop reads CASGLNQPQHF. The CDR3 bases are TGTGCTAGTGGTCTAAATCAGCCCCAGCATTTT.

The CDR3 reads CASSVGGSRTYNEQFF. The CDR3 DNA is TGTGCCAGCAGCGTAGGCGGGAGTAGGACCTACAATGAGCAGTTCTTC. The rearrangement links TRBV9 to TRBJ2-1; 7 bases fit TRBD2. CDR1 is SGDLS, CDR2 YYNGEE, per germline. Trimming at V came to 0 bases and at J to 2 bases, leaving 5 bases not matched to a gene. CDR3 size: 16 residues.

The chain combines TRBV27 with TRBJ2-7; 7 bases match TRBD1. J gave up 2 bases and V 5 bases, and 6 bases lay outside the gene matches. The germline V gene has CDR1 MNHEY and CDR2 SMNVEV (reference sequence). This CDR3 comprises 14 residues. The CDR3 coding sequence is TGTGCCAGCAGTCCCGGACAGGTACCCTACGAGCAGTACGTC. Its protein is CASSPGQVPYEQYV.

The chain is built from TRBV3-1 (or the pseudogene TRBV3-2) and TRBJ2-1; 12 bases align to TRBD2. The V gene's germline CDR1 is LGHDT and CDR2 YNNKEL (reference sequence). CDR3 length equals 14 residues. The trim removed 3 bases at V and 14 bases at J, leaving 8 bases unmatched. The CDR3 region is CASSHQSSGGAEFF. As DNA, the CDR3 is TGTGCCAGCAGCCACCAGTCTAGCGGGGGGGCGGAGTTCTTC.

The rearrangement joins TRBV4-3 to TRBJ2-3, with 9 bases identical to TRBD2. The V and J ends lost 0 bases and 2 bases, in that order; junction bases with no gene match: 6. Germline CDR1 LGHNA, CDR2 YSLEER. This CDR3 comprises 17 residues. The CDR3 loop reads CASSQDSGSLNTDTQYF. The CDR3 DNA follows: TGCGCCAGCAGCCAAGATAGCGGGAGCCTAAACACAGATACGCAGTATTTT.

This chain connects TRBV18 to TRBJ2-7; 7 positions agree with TRBD1. Germline assignment: CDR1 KGHSH and CDR2 LQKENI. The junction had 11 bases not matched to a gene; V was cut back by 6 bases and J by 9 bases. The CDR3 totals 13 residues. The CDR3 nucleotides read TGTGCCAGCTCGCTGGACAGGCCCGACGGGCAGTACGTC. Its protein is CASSLDRPDGQYV.

In DNA form, the CDR3 reads TGCGCCAGCAGCCTCCTGGGACAGGGCGAGACCCAGTACTTC. This codes for CASSLLGQGETQYF. The chain recombines TRBV5-1 with TRBJ2-5; 9 bases agree with TRBD1. CDR3 length: 14 amino acids. V shed 4 bases and J 5 bases; nucleotides not matched to a gene: 6. Looked up from germline, CDR1 is SGHRS and CDR2 is YFSETQ.

CDR3 DNA: TGTGCCAGTAGTATAGTGAGCGGGGGGGAGCAGACCCAGTACTTC. Translating gives CASSIVSGGEQTQYF. The chain carries TRBV19 and TRBJ2-5; 10 bases align to TRBD2. Germline CDR1 is LNHDA and CDR2 is SQIVND (reference sequence). This CDR3 region has 15 residues. V dropped 1 base and J dropped 6; count of bases not matched to a gene: 5.

This clone was detected only once. The chain uses TRBV2 and TRBJ2-7; D is unclear. Germline CDR1 is SNHLY and CDR2 is FYNNEI. CDR3 length: 11 amino acids. Trimming pared 6 bases from V and 7 bases from J, leaving 10 bases between. CDR3: CASRTSREQYF. As DNA, the CDR3 is TGTGCCAGCAGGACTTCTAGGGAGCAGTACTTC.

The chain uses TRBV19 and TRBJ1-2; possibly TRBD1 for D (5 bases). Trimming removed 7 bases at V and 6 bases at J, with 18 bases between. Germline V gene data show CDR1 as LNHDA and CDR2 as SQIVND (reference sequence). The CDR3 is made up of 14 amino acids. The CDR3 DNA follows: TGTGCCAGTACGGTGGGAGGGGCAGTGCATGGCTACACCTTC. This encodes CASTVGGAVHGYTF.

V usage is TRBV6-5 and J usage is TRBJ2-7; 7 bases line up with TRBD2. CDR1 MNHEY and CDR2 SVGAGI come from the germline V gene. There are 15 residues in the CDR3. V trimming: 5 bases; J trimming: 0 bases; junction bases outside the gene matches: 7. The CDR3 loop is CASSQREPLSYEQYV. CDR3 DNA: TGTGCCAGCAGTCAGCGGGAACCCCTCTCCTACGAGCAGTACGTC.

The CDR3, as DNA: TGTGCCAGCAGCCCAGGACTCAGCTCCTACAATGAGCAGTTCTTC. Translated, it gives CASSPGLSSYNEQFF. V usage is TRBV5-4 and J usage is TRBJ2-1; D is possibly TRBD2 (5 bases). Trimming left V 4 bases short and J 0 bases short, with 11 bases between. The CDR3 contains 15 residues. CDR1 is SGHNT, CDR2 YYREEE, per germline (reference sequence).

The chain is built from TRBV3-1 (or the pseudogene TRBV3-2) and TRBJ1-2; D call uncertain. V was pared by 0 bases and J by 7 bases, with 6 bases between. Germline V gene sequence: CDR1 LGHDT, CDR2 YNNKEL (reference sequence). The length of the CDR3 is 12 residues. DNA of the CDR3: TGTGCCAGCAGCCAAGATTACTTTGGCTACACCTTC. It translates to CASSQDYFGYTF.

The rearrangement links TRBV6-6 to TRBJ2-3; 7 nucleotides match TRBD1. Germline V gives CDR1 MNHNY, CDR2 SVGAGI (reference sequence). This CDR3 is 17 amino acids long. V shed 5 bases and J 1 base; nucleotides not matched to a gene: 12. The CDR3 bases are TGTGCCAGCAGTCCTACAAGAACAGGGGTTGGCACAGATACGCAGTATTTT. Translating gives CASSPTRTGVGTDTQYF.

In this sample, this clone turned up once. The chain couples TRBV5-5 to TRBJ2-1; tentatively, D is TRBD2 (6 bases). Germline V gives CDR1 SGHKS, CDR2 YYEKEE (reference sequence). The CDR3 runs 15 residues. V was shortened by 1 base and J by 3 bases, with 11 bases between the two germline ends. CDR3 nucleotides: TGTGCCAGCAGCTTGTTTAGCGGAGTCTACAATGAGCAGTTCTTC. As protein: CASSLFSGVYNEQFF.

The V call is TRBV7-9, the J call TRBJ2-3; D gene ambiguous. The CDR3 spans 15 residues. V shed 5 bases and J shed 5 bases, with 17 bases lying between them. CDR1 and CDR2 from the germline V gene are SEHNR and FQNEAQ (reference sequence). This CDR3 is CASSPQMVTRDTQYF. The DNA for the CDR3 is TGTGCCAGCAGCCCGCAAATGGTCACGAGAGATACGCAGTATTTT.

The CDR3: CASNLKSGKAGYGYTF. The CDR3 coding sequence is TGTGCCAGCAACCTAAAATCCGGGAAGGCGGGCTATGGCTACACCTTC. V usage is TRBV28 and J usage is TRBJ1-2; D gene unclear. Trimming pared 7 bases from V and 4 bases from J, leaving 22 bases between. This CDR3 has 16 amino acids. Germline CDR1 and CDR2: MDHEN and SYDVKM.

The rearrangement joins TRBV11-3 to TRBJ2-5; 10 bases match TRBD2. Germline trimming cut 3 bases from V and 5 bases from J; bases unmatched to any gene: 9. Germline CDR1 reads SGHNT; CDR2 reads YENEEA. The CDR3 is made up of 16 amino acids. The CDR3 coding sequence is TGTGCCAGCAGCTTCGCTAGCGGGAGCGGCAGGGAGACCCAGTACTTC. Encoded protein: CASSFASGSGRETQYF.

The chain couples TRBV5-8 to TRBJ2-1; D gene ambiguous. Germline CDR1 SGHTS, CDR2 YDEGEE. There are 12 residues in the CDR3. The V and J ends lost 4 bases and 7 bases respectively, with 9 bases between them. CDR3 sequence reads: CASSVPRNEQFF. CDR3 DNA: TGTGCCAGCAGCGTCCCCAGGAATGAGCAGTTCTTC.

The sample holds one count of this clone. V usage is TRBV25-1 and J usage is TRBJ2-3, with D unresolved. V lost 8 bases to trimming and J lost 4 bases, with 10 bases between them. This CDR3 is built from 12 residues. Germline V gene data show CDR1 as MGHDK and CDR2 as SYGVNS. CDR3 loop: CASSSWPDTQYF. Here the CDR3 DNA reads TGTGCCAGCTCCTCTTGGCCAGATACGCAGTATTTT.

The V call is TRBV7-6, the J call TRBJ2-5; 8 nucleotides agree with TRBD2. With 5 bases clipped from V and 1 base from J, the junction kept 18 bases outside the gene matches. Germline V gives CDR1 SGHVS, CDR2 FNYEAQ. The CDR3 runs 19 residues. The CDR3 sequence: CASSADGYSLAGVQETQYF. The CDR3 DNA reads as TGTGCCAGCAGCGCCGACGGCTATTCTCTAGCGGGCGTCCAAGAGACCCAGTACTTC.

The CDR3 loop reads CAWSFLAQATNEKLFF. The CDR3 DNA is TGTGCCTGGAGTTTTTTGGCACAGGCAACTAATGAAAAACTGTTTTTT. The chain is built from TRBV30 and TRBJ1-4, with D maybe TRBD1 (5 bases). The ends were cut back, 2 bases at V and 0 bases at J, with 13 bases in the middle. Germline values: CDR1 GTSNPN, CDR2 SVGIG (reference sequence). The CDR3 contains 16 residues.